Shown below are 22 T cell receptor beta chains from a single sample sequenced in a study of T cells in Graves' hyperthyroidism and ophthalmopathy. Amplified regions were TCR beta CDR3 sequences from RNA transcripts. First-round RT-PCR of the TCR CDR3 relied on the HTBI primer set. TCRdb re-analysed the multiplex PCR reads in MiXCR, keeping a single row per CDR3 protein. The repertoire holds roughly 570,000 distinct CDR3 sequences, with about half as singletons. The sequencing input was peripheral blood or thyroid tissue (not recorded which). These TCRs come from an adult woman with Graves' disease, either hyperthyroidism or ophthalmopathy (not recorded which).

This clonotype was counted many times. The rearrangement links TRBV6-5 to TRBJ1-2; D ambiguous. With 0 bases removed from V and 4 bases from J, the gap between germline ends came to 15 bases. Germline V lookup: CDR1 MNHEY, CDR2 SVGAGI. The CDR3 loop spans 16 amino acids. The CDR3 spells CASSYSKYRLIYGYTF. CDR3 bases: TGTGCCAGCAGTTACTCGAAATACAGACTCATCTATGGCTACACCTTC.

For this clonotype: This sequence may be a read error, since a much larger clone differs from it by one base. This sequence joins TRBV12-3 or TRBV12-4 and TRBJ2-2; the D is unclear. V was cut by 4 bases and J by 4 bases, with 7 bases left in between. CDR3 length: 13 amino acids. This CDR3 reads CASSSVITGELFF. The CDR3 region has the DNA TGTGCCAGCAGTTCCGTGATCACCGGGGAGCTGTTTTTT.

This chain joins TRBV19 and TRBJ2-6; D is ambiguous. Germline-derived CDR1 and CDR2 are LNHDA and SQIVND (reference sequence). CDR3 length: 16 amino acids. The V gene lost 9 bases and the J gene lost 0 bases, with 15 bases spanning the gap. CDR3 sequence reads: CASSPLAGSGANVLTF. CDR3 nucleotide sequence: TGTGCCAGCTCACCGCTGGCAGGCTCTGGGGCCAACGTCCTGACTTTC.

This clonotype appeared many times. V and J are TRBV5-1 and TRBJ1-1, with a possible D match to TRBD1 (5 bases). CDR1 SGHRS and CDR2 YFSETQ come from the germline V gene. Trimming removed 0 bases from V and 4 bases from J, with 13 bases in between. The CDR3 is made up of 15 amino acids. DNA for the CDR3: TGCGCCAGCAGCTTGGCCCAGGGAGATGGCACTGAAGCTTTCTTT. It codes for CASSLAQGDGTEAFF.

A note on this clonotype: A read error is possible here, since a much larger clone lies one base away. The genes are TRBV7-9 and TRBJ1-1, with D possibly TRBD1 on 5 matching bases. V lost 6 bases and J 2 bases, leaving 13 bases between the germline ends. CDR1 is SEHNR and CDR2 is FQNEAQ in the germline V gene (reference sequence). The CDR3 is made up of 14 amino acids. In DNA form, the CDR3 reads TGTGCCAGCAGACTAGGGGCCGATAACACTGAAGCTTTCTTT. Its translation: CASRLGADNTEAFF.

This clonotype was counted a few times. The chain links TRBV6-2 or TRBV6-3 to TRBJ2-7; 10 bases map to TRBD2. V lost 4 bases and J lost 7; bases outside the gene matches: 10. This CDR3 region has 15 residues. CDR1 is MNHEY and CDR2 is SVGEGT in the germline V gene. CDR3 sequence reads: CASSWGLAGGREQYF. The CDR3 DNA follows: TGTGCCAGCAGTTGGGGCTTAGCGGGGGGTAGGGAGCAGTACTTC.

In this sample, this clonotype turned up once. The chain combines TRBV2 with TRBJ1-1; D possibly corresponds to TRBD1 (6 bases). Deletions cut 7 bases from V and 3 bases from J, with 12 bases between. Per the germline V gene, CDR1 is SNHLY and CDR2 is FYNNEI. The CDR3 spans 13 residues. In DNA, the CDR3 is TGTGCCAGCAACCAGGGGACTGACACTGAAGCTTTCTTT. Amino acid sequence: CASNQGTDTEAFF.

CDR3 nucleotide sequence: TGTGCCAGCAGCCCAAGGACAAGTTTCAATGAGCAGTACTTC. It is translated as CASSPRTSFNEQYF. The V call is TRBV7-9, the J call TRBJ2-7, with a possible D match to TRBD1 (5 bases). The CDR3 is 14 amino acids. Germline values: CDR1 SEHNR, CDR2 FQNEAQ (reference sequence). Deletions cut 5 bases from V and 7 bases from J, with 18 bases between.

Only one count was recorded for this clonotype. This may be a read error, as it is one base from a much larger clone. In this CDR3 the conserved last residue, phenylalanine or tryptophan, is missing, so a read error is likely. The chain recombines TRBV5-1 with TRBJ2-7; TRBD1 agrees at 9 bases. After removal of 4 bases from V and 0 bases from J, the junction contained 5 bases not matched to a gene. The CDR3 extends over 15 amino acids. Germline CDR1 and CDR2: SGHRS and YFSETQ. The CDR3 DNA is TGCGCCAGCAGCCCATCGACAGGGGGCTCCTACGAGCAGTACTCC. Protein product: CASSPSTGGSYEQYS.

The chain carries TRBV11-2 and TRBJ2-7; either TRBD1 or TRBD2 may supply D (5 bases each). Germline CDR1 is SGHAT and CDR2 is FQNNGV. CDR3 length: 14 residues. V lost 5 bases and J 4 bases, leaving 15 bases between the germline ends. CDR3 sequence: CASSSLLGEYEQYF. In DNA form, the CDR3 reads TGTGCCAGCAGCAGCTTGCTGGGGGAGTACGAGCAGTACTTC.

The sample holds many counts of this clonotype. The gene calls are TRBV5-1 and TRBJ1-1; D is unclear. V was pared by 0 bases and J by 11 bases, with 14 bases between. Germline V gene sequence: CDR1 SGHRS, CDR2 YFSETQ. The CDR3 runs 13 residues. This CDR3 is CASSLAVGGMAFF. The CDR3 coding sequence is TGCGCCAGCAGCTTGGCAGTTGGAGGCATGGCTTTCTTT.

V usage is TRBV7-2 and J usage is TRBJ2-5; 10 positions match TRBD2. V shed 11 bases, J shed 0 bases, and the junction held 6 bases outside the gene matches. Germline lookup yields CDR1 SGHTA and CDR2 FQGNSA. The CDR3 covers 14 residues. CDR3 DNA sequence: TGTGCCTGCGCGGGACTAGCGAACCAAGAGACCCAGTACTTC. Residues: CACAGLANQETQYF.

The chain is built from TRBV7-2 and TRBJ1-3, with TRBD1 identical over 7 bases. This CDR3 spans 15 amino acids. Trimming removed 1 base from V and 4 bases from J; junction bases left unmatched: 4. Germline V lookup: CDR1 SGHTA, CDR2 FQGNSA. CDR3 amino acids: CASSLVLRGGNTIYF. The CDR3 DNA reads TGTGCCAGCAGCTTAGTCCTCAGGGGGGGAAACACCATATATTTT. The variable domain in full, completed from reference TRBV7-2 and TRBJ1-3, reads GAGVSQSPSNKVTEKGKDVELRCDPISGHTALYWYRQSLGQGLEFLIYFQGNSAPDKSGLPSDRFSAERTGGSVSTLTIQRTQQEDSAVYLCASSLVLRGGNTIYFGEGSWLTVV.

At least ten counts were recorded for this clonotype. The chain couples TRBV30 to TRBJ2-2, with D perhaps matching TRBD2 (5 bases). Between the trimmed V and J ends, which lost 0 bases and 7 bases, there was a span of 9 bases. CDR3 length: 13 residues. The germline V gene encodes CDR1 GTSNPN and CDR2 SVGIG (reference sequence). The CDR3 reads CAWSVGGIGELFF. In DNA, the CDR3 is TGTGCCTGGAGTGTAGGAGGCATCGGGGAGCTGTTTTTT.

The chain combines TRBV19 with TRBJ1-2, with 9 bases lining up with TRBD1. V shed 6 bases, J shed 4 bases, and the junction held 9 bases outside the gene matches. The CDR3 totals 15 residues. The germline CDR1 and CDR2 sequences are LNHDA and SQIVND (reference sequence). CDR3 sequence: CASSHTGGGGYGYTF. The CDR3 DNA follows: TGTGCCAGTAGCCACACAGGGGGCGGCGGCTATGGCTACACCTTC.

V usage is TRBV5-1 and J usage is TRBJ2-1, with no clear D. Trimming shortened V by 0 bases and J by 5 bases, and 9 bases separated the two germline ends. There are 14 residues in the CDR3. Looked up from germline, CDR1 is SGHRS and CDR2 is YFSETQ. This chain's CDR3 is CASSLVGLDNEQFF. CDR3 nucleotide sequence: TGCGCCAGCAGCTTGGTCGGCCTTGACAATGAGCAGTTCTTC.

V gene TRBV6-6 combines with J gene TRBJ2-5; possible D gene TRBD1, 6 bases. V lost 7 bases and J lost 9, with 18 bases in between. The germline CDR1 and CDR2 sequences are MNHNY and SVGAGI (reference sequence). The CDR3 runs to 13 residues. The chain's CDR3 is CASIYRVEQPQYF. For the CDR3, the DNA is TGTGCCAGCATATACAGGGTGGAACAGCCCCAGTACTTC.

Turning to this clonotype: A much bigger clone sits one base away, suggesting this may be a read error. The chain recombines TRBV6-5 with TRBJ2-5; the D is unclear. The germline CDR1 and CDR2 sequences are MNHEY and SVGAGI. The CDR3 has 12 residues. The CDR3 DNA is TGTGCCAACAGTGTTCCCCAAGAGACCCAGTACTTC. Protein: CANSVPQETQYF.

In this sample, this clonotype turned up many times. The chain links TRBV7-8 to TRBJ1-5; 9 bases are shared with TRBD1. The CDR3 extends over 16 amino acids. V dropped 5 bases and J dropped 1; count of bases not matched to a gene: 6. CDR1 SGHVS and CDR2 FQNEAQ come from the germline V gene. The CDR3 DNA reads as TGTGCCAGCAGCCCGGGGACAGGGAAAAGCAATCAGCCCCAGCATTTT. Translating it yields CASSPGTGKSNQPQHF.

About this clonotype: This may stem from a read error, because a much larger clone lies one nucleotide away. V usage is TRBV7-3 and J usage is TRBJ2-2; D gene uncertain. V shed 8 bases and J shed 6 bases, with 16 bases lying between them. The CDR3 is made up of 14 amino acids. The germline V gene encodes CDR1 SGHTA and CDR2 FQGTGA. The CDR3 coding sequence is TGTGCCAGCGTCGGCGAATTAACGGCCGGGGAGCTGTTTTTT. It encodes CASVGELTAGELFF.

The chain carries TRBV6-6 and TRBJ2-3, with 10 bases that match TRBD2. The length of the CDR3 is 16 residues. Losses at the gene ends were 6 bases for V and 3 bases for J; bases not matched to a gene: 9. CDR1 is MNHNY and CDR2 is SVGAGI in the germline V gene (reference sequence). The chain's CDR3 is CASSLSLAGRTDTQYF. The CDR3 region has the DNA TGTGCCAGCAGCCTCTCACTAGCGGGACGGACAGATACGCAGTATTTT.

The V gene is TRBV6-1, the J gene TRBJ2-5; D may be TRBD2 (5 bases). With 11 bases removed from V and 1 base from J, the gap between germline ends came to 8 bases. CDR3 size: 11 residues. Germline-derived CDR1 and CDR2 are MNHNS and SASEGT. CDR3 DNA sequence: TGTGCCGGCGGGCGCCAAGAGACCCAGTACTTC. Encoded protein: CAGGRQETQYF.